The sequence of this T cell receptor beta chain was determined in a study (dated by TCRdb to the mid-2010s). For context, the study as a whole: The study examined whether tumor-infiltrating Tregs in breast cancer are drawn from blood Tregs or arise in situ by conversion from other CD4+ T cell subsets. The study at large found these results: The TCR alpha and beta sequences of tumor-infiltrating Tregs showed the greatest overlap with tumor naive CD4+ T cells, followed by blood naive CD4+ T cells. The larger-cohort validation was restricted to a single TCR beta V-J rearrangement rather than whole repertoires. The TCR gene usage of tumor memory CD4+ T cells clustered together with blood and lymph node memory CD4+ cells and with lymph node naive CD4+ cells.

Amplification of full-length TCR variable regions was done by 5' RACE PCR using constant-region reverse primers, and this step was followed by semi-nested PCR with Nested Universal Primer A. Using the ReliaPrep RNA Cell Miniprep System, total RNA was extracted, and the SMARTer RACE 5'/3' Kit was then used to reverse transcribe the RNA into 5'RACE-ready cDNA. Full-length TCR alpha and beta libraries were barcoded with multiplex adaptors and sequenced on an Illumina MiSeq. On the study's bioinformatics: For each of nine subset-tissue groups, sequencing data from the five patients were pooled, and the groups were then compared using unsupervised clustering of TCR gene usage. The Morisita-Horn index was used to calculate repertoire similarity, with shared sequences weighted according to their contribution to each repertoire. TCRdb handled the public reads itself, with Q25 trimming in fastp and clone calling in MiXCR, and kept productive beta chains. Every CDR3 protein is listed once, alongside the most common genes and DNA of its rows. The V and J calls come from TCRdb's annotation, not from the publication. The sample profile shows 45,000 to 55,000 distinct CDR3 sequences; roughly a quarter of them were found once. The ten largest clonotypes hold approximately 3.3% of the sample.

In the case of this clonotype: What antigen it recognizes has not been identified. No base-level quality is on record; no much larger clone is a single base apart.

Naive CD4+ T cells were purified with the Miltenyi Naive CD4+ T Cell Isolation kit, with Tregs depleted using CD25 microbeads. Tregs, naive and memory CD4+ T cells from tumor, blood and ipsilateral draining lymph nodes of a handful of breast cancer patients underwent full-length TCR alpha and beta sequencing. Tumor tissue and lymph nodes obtained from ipsilateral axillary dissection were perfused with PBS, minced and then digested with collagenase I and hyaluronidase. FACS confirmed that the sorted cell populations were more than 90% pure. The source is a female donor with breast cancer. The sequenced material came from tumor-infiltrating naive CD4+ T cells sorted from the breast tumor. This specimen's cell subset or site label, interpreted: naive CD4+ T cells, CD4+CD45RA+CD25-.

CDR3 region: CASRSGTKDQPQHF. The DNA reads as follows: TGTGCCAGCAGATCCGGGACAAAAGATCAGCCCCAGCATTTT. Here the chain combines TRBV28 and TRBJ1-5; TRBD1 could be the D gene, as 6 bases match. Per the germline V gene, MDHEN is the CDR1 and SYDVKM is the CDR2. The V and J ends are trimmed by 6 bases and 5 bases, leaving 14 bases between them. Spanning cysteine to phenylalanine, the CDR3 consists of 14 amino acids. Only the CDR3 DNA stays, 42 bases, in frame from base 1.